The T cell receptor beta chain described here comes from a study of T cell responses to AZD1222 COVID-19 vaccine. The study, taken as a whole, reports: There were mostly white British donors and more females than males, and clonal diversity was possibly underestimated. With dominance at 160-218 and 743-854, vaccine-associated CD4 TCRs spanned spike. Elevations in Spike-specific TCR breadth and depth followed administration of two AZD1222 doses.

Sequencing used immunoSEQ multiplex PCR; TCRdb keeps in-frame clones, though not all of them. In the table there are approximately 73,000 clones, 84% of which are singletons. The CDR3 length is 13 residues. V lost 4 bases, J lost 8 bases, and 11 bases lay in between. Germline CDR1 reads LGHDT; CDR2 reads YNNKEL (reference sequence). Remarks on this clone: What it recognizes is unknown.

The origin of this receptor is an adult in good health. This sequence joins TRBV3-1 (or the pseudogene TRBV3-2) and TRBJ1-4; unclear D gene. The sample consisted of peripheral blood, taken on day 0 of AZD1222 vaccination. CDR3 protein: CASSRNGGEKLFF. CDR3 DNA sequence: TGTGCCAGCAGCCGAAACGGAGGAGAAAAACTGTTTTTT.